This is a list of T cell receptor beta chains from one sample in a study of vaccination effects on CD4 cells after COVID-19. These TCRs are of unknown antigen specificity. Repertoires were generated with immunoSEQ multiplex PCR, while TCRdb's copy carries only in-frame clones and drops some. The data hold around 56,000 clones, with over 60% observed a single time. The starting material was CD4+ T cells from PBMCs cultured without peptide, obtained before COVID-19 vaccination. These receptor sequences come from a human donor who received a COVID-19 vaccine. Both conserved end residues are part of each CDR3. The D gene is left open where the match is weak. A row's size may be missing; if present it is once, few, many or a size class.

TRBV2	NA	TRBJ1-5	NA	CASSLDQPQHF	TGTGCCAGCAGTTTAGATCAGCCCCAGCATTTT
TRBV19	NA	TRBJ2-3	once	CASMKGPTDTQYF	TGTGCCAGTATGAAGGGGCCGACAGATACGCAGTATTTT
TRBV4-1	NA	TRBJ2-3	NA	CASSQLQGPDTQYF	TGCGCCAGCAGCCAACTACAGGGTCCAGATACGCAGTATTTT
TRBV4-1	NA	TRBJ1-2	few	CASSRVAIPDTGGYTF	TGCGCCAGCAGCCGAGTAGCAATTCCTGACACGGGGGGCTACACCTTC
TRBV7-8	NA	TRBJ1-2	few	CASSLARADYGYTF	TGTGCCAGCAGCTTAGCGCGGGCTGACTATGGCTACACCTTC
TRBV6-5	TRBD1	TRBJ1-5	NA	CASSLTGGNQPQHF	TGTGCCAGCAGCTTGACAGGGGGAAATCAGCCCCAGCATTTT
TRBV25-1	TRBD1	TRBJ2-1	NA	CASSETGTARNEQFF	TGTGCCAGCAGTGAAACAGGGACAGCGAGAAATGAGCAGTTCTTC
TRBV2	TRBD1	TRBJ1-4	NA	CASSVDRGQYEKLFF	TGTGCCAGCAGCGTCGACAGGGGGCAGTATGAAAAACTGTTTTTT
TRBV5-8	TRBD1	TRBJ2-5	NA	CASSTPGQGVETQYF	TGTGCCAGCAGCACGCCGGGACAGGGCGTTGAGACCCAGTACTTC
TRBV2	NA	TRBJ2-5	few	CASRQYQETQYF	TGTGCCAGCAGGCAATACCAAGAGACCCAGTACTTC
TRBV14	TRBD2	TRBJ2-2	NA	CASSPRLLATNTGELFF	TGTGCCAGCAGCCCACGTTTACTAGCGACGAACACCGGGGAGCTGTTTTTT
TRBV19	NA	TRBJ1-5	NA	CASLDEGNSNQPQHF	TGTGCCAGCTTAGATGAGGGAAATAGCAATCAGCCCCAGCATTTT
TRBV7-7	NA	TRBJ2-2	NA	CASSPGGPSGELFF	TGTGCCAGCAGTCCCGGGGGCCCGTCCGGGGAGCTGTTTTTT
TRBV7-8	NA	TRBJ1-5	NA	CASTPLSGSGNQPQHF	TGTGCCAGCACCCCCCTTTCCGGGTCGGGCAATCAGCCCCAGCATTTT
TRBV6-2/TRBV6-3	NA	TRBJ1-3	NA	CASSYSRNGPSGNTIYF	TGTGCCAGCAGTTACTCACGCAACGGACCCTCTGGAAACACCATATATTTT
TRBV6-5	NA	TRBJ2-4	NA	CASTSGNKNIQYF	TGTGCCAGCACATCGGGGAACAAAAACATTCAGTACTTC
TRBV6-5	NA	TRBJ2-3	NA	CASSSGFRSTDTQYF	TGTGCCAGCAGTTCAGGTTTCAGGAGCACAGATACGCAGTATTTT
TRBV11-2	NA	TRBJ1-1	few	CASSPTGRLTEAFF	TGTGCCAGCAGCCCAACAGGGCGGCTCACTGAAGCTTTCTTT
TRBV6-5	TRBD1	TRBJ2-3	NA	CASILDRGTDTQYF	TGTGCCAGCATATTAGACAGGGGCACAGATACGCAGTATTTT
TRBV7-8	NA	TRBJ1-6	few	CASSLGYLLNSPLHF	TGTGCCAGCAGCTTAGGCTATTTGCTCAATTCACCCCTCCACTTT
TRBV3-1/TRBV3-2	NA	TRBJ1-3	NA	CASSQTQGRNTIYF	TGTGCCAGCAGCCAAACACAGGGTAGAAACACCATATATTTT
TRBV18	NA	TRBJ2-3	NA	CASQGQYTDTQYF	TGTGCCAGCCAGGGACAATACACAGATACGCAGTATTTT
TRBV6-5	TRBD2	TRBJ2-1	NA	CASSYILAGGPGPQFF	TGTGCCAGCAGTTACATCCTAGCGGGGGGGCCTGGGCCGCAGTTCTTC
TRBV2	NA	TRBJ1-6	NA	CASKDSNYNSPLHF	TGTGCCAGCAAGGATTCCAACTATAATTCACCCCTCCACTTT
TRBV30	NA	TRBJ2-3	NA	CAWSVYKQGKDTQYF	TGTGCCTGGAGTGTATATAAACAGGGCAAAGATACGCAGTATTTT
TRBV19	TRBD2	TRBJ2-1	once	CASSPKALAGGRHNEQFF	TGTGCCAGTAGTCCGAAGGCGTTAGCGGGGGGGCGGCACAATGAGCAGTTCTTC
TRBV14	NA	TRBJ2-2	once	CASSQDLDGELFF	TGTGCCAGCAGCCAAGATCTTGACGGGGAGCTGTTTTTT
TRBV5-4	TRBD1	TRBJ1-4	NA	CASSYPGTDNEKLFF	TGTGCCAGCAGCTATCCCGGGACAGATAATGAAAAACTGTTTTTT
TRBV28	NA	TRBJ1-2	NA	CASSSAGYGYTF	TGTGCCAGCAGTTCCGCAGGGTATGGCTACACCTTC
TRBV9	TRBD2	TRBJ2-5	NA	CASSVHLLAGGHETQYF	TGTGCCAGCAGCGTCCATCTACTAGCGGGGGGGCACGAGACCCAGTACTTC
TRBV6-6	NA	TRBJ1-1	NA	CASSNVPTEAFF	TGTGCCAGCAGCAACGTTCCCACTGAAGCTTTCTTT
TRBV4-1	NA	TRBJ1-5	NA	CASSQSTAEKPQHF	TGCGCCAGCAGCCAGTCGACAGCGGAAAAACCCCAGCATTTT
TRBV19	TRBD1	TRBJ1-1	few	CASSIARDRIMNTEAFF	TGTGCCAGTAGTATAGCCCGGGACAGAATAATGAACACTGAAGCTTTCTTT
TRBV18	NA	TRBJ2-2	NA	CASSPRLAGENTGELFF	TGTGCCAGCTCACCACGACTTGCAGGGGAGAACACCGGGGAGCTGTTTTTT
TRBV5-1	NA	TRBJ1-6	NA	CASSLEGQPLHF	TGCGCCAGCAGCTTGGAGGGGCAGCCCCTCCACTTT
TRBV5-1	NA	TRBJ1-2	NA	CASSLDLGGYTF	TGCGCCAGCAGCTTGGACCTGGGTGGCTACACCTTC
TRBV7-2	NA	TRBJ1-1	few	CASSLSLLISGNTEAFF	TGTGCCAGCAGCTTATCTTTATTAATCAGTGGGAACACTGAAGCTTTCTTT
TRBV21-1	NA	TRBJ1-1	NA	CASSKLPFQGADTEAFF	TGTGCCAGCAGCAAATTACCGTTCCAGGGGGCGGACACTGAAGCTTTCTTT
TRBV19	NA	TRBJ1-5	NA	CATSIVQNLGQPQHF	TGTGCCACTTCGATCGTCCAGAACCTAGGTCAGCCCCAGCATTTT
TRBV3-1/TRBV3-2	TRBD1	TRBJ1-2	NA	CASSQGGGANYGYTF	TGTGCCAGCAGCCAAGGAGGGGGCGCGAACTATGGCTACACCTTC
TRBV18	TRBD1	TRBJ1-6	NA	CASSPSGGTNSPLHF	TGTGCCAGCTCACCCTCAGGGGGTACTAATTCACCCCTCCACTTT
TRBV3-1/TRBV3-2	TRBD2	TRBJ2-5	NA	CASSQGTSGDQETQYF	TGTGCCAGCAGCCAAGGAACTAGCGGGGACCAAGAGACCCAGTACTTC
TRBV24-1	NA	TRBJ1-2	NA	CATSDPTGNYGYTF	TGTGCCACCAGTGACCCGACCGGAAACTATGGCTACACCTTC
TRBV19	NA	TRBJ1-6	NA	CASRTDSTNSPLHF	TGTGCCAGTCGTACCGACTCCACTAATTCACCCCTCCACTTT
TRBV19	NA	TRBJ2-4	once	CASSILGAGNIQYF	TGTGCCAGTAGTATTTTGGGGGCGGGTAACATTCAGTACTTC
TRBV6-5	TRBD1	TRBJ1-2	NA	CASSYSNRGRGYGYTF	TGTGCCAGCAGTTACTCGAACAGGGGAAGGGGCTATGGCTACACCTTC
TRBV1	NA	TRBJ2-1	NA	CTSITKTSGKKSYNEQFF	TGCACCAGCATTACTAAGACTAGCGGAAAAAAATCCTACAATGAGCAGTTCTTC
TRBV9	NA	TRBJ2-5	NA	CASSGSLGAQETQYF	TGTGCCAGCAGCGGTTCCTTGGGGGCGCAAGAGACCCAGTACTTC
TRBV6-6	NA	TRBJ1-1	once	CASLNRREGGAFF	TGTGCCAGCCTTAACCGCAGGGAGGGGGGAGCTTTCTTT
TRBV9	NA	TRBJ1-1	NA	CASSVDRRNTEAFF	TGTGCCAGCAGCGTAGACCGTCGGAACACTGAAGCTTTCTTT
TRBV5-1	NA	TRBJ1-1	NA	CASSLSPTTTNTEAFF	TGCGCCAGCAGCTTGAGTCCCACAACGACCAACACTGAAGCTTTCTTT
TRBV7-8	NA	TRBJ1-4	few	CASSLPGGGGMANEKLFF	TGTGCCAGCAGCTTACCGGGTGGTGGGGGCATGGCTAATGAAAAACTGTTTTTT
TRBV12-5	NA	TRBJ2-1	NA	CASGLGSWGRSEQFF	TGTGCTAGTGGTCTGGGTTCTTGGGGTCGTAGTGAGCAGTTCTTC
TRBV6-5	NA	TRBJ1-6	NA	CASSYAAGVLHSPLHF	TGTGCCAGCAGTTACGCGGCAGGGGTTCTGCATTCACCCCTCCACTTT
TRBV29-1	NA	TRBJ2-3	NA	CSIQGHLSTDTQYF	TGCAGCATCCAGGGACACTTGAGCACAGATACGCAGTATTTT